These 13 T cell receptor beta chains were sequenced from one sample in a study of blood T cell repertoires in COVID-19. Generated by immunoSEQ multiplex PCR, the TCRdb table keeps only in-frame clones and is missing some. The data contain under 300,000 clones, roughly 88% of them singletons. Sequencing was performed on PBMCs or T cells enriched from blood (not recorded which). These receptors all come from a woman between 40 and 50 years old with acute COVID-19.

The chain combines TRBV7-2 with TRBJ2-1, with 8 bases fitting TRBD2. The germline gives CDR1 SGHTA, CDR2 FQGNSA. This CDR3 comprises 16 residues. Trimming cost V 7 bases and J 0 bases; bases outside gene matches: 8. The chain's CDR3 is CASTPGGGISYNEQFF. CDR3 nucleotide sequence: TGTGCCAGCACCCCCGGGGGGGGCATCTCCTACAATGAGCAGTTCTTC.

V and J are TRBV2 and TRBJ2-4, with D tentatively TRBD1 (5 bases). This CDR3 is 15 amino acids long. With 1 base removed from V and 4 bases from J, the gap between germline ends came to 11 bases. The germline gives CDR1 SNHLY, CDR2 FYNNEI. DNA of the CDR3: TGTGCCAGCAGTGAAGAGGCAGGGTCTAAAAACATTCAGTACTTC. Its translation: CASSEEAGSKNIQYF.

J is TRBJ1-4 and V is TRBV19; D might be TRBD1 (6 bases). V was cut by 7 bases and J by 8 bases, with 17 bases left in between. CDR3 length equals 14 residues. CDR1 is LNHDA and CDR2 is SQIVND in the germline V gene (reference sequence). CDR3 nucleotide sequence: TGTGCCAGTACGCGAGGGGGAGGGAGCGAAAAACTGTTTTTT. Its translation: CASTRGGGSEKLFF.

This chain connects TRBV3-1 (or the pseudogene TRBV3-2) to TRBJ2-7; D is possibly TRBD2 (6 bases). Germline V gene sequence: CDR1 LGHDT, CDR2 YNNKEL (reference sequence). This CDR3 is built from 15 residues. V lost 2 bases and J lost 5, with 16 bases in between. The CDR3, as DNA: TGTGCCAGCAGCCAATTTCCGGCAGGGAGGAACGAGCAGTACTTC. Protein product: CASSQFPAGRNEQYF.

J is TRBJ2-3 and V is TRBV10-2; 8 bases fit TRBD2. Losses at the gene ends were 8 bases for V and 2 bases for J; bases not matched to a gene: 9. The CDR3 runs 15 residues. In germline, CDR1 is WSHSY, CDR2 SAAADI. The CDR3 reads CASREAGGYTDTQYF. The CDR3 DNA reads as TGCGCCAGCCGGGAGGCGGGAGGCTACACAGATACGCAGTATTTT.

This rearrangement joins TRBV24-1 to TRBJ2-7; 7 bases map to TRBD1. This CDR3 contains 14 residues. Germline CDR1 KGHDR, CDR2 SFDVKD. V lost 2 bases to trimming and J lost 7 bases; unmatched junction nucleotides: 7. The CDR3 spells CATSDSLPRGEQYV. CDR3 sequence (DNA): TGTGCCACCAGTGATTCACTCCCCAGGGGGGAGCAGTACGTC.

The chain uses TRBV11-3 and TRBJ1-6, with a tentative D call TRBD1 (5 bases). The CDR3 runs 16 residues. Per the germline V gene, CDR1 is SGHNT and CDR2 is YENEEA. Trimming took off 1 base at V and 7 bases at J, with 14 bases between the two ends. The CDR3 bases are TGTGCCAGCAGCTTAGGAGGGACTTTCCGGAATTCACCCCTCCACTTT. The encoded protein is CASSLGGTFRNSPLHF.

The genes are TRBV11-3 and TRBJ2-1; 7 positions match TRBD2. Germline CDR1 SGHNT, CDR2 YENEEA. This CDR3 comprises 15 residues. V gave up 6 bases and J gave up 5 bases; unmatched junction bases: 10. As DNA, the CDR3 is TGTGCCAGCAGACCCGGGGCTAGCGGAAACAATGAGCAGTTCTTC. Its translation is CASRPGASGNNEQFF.

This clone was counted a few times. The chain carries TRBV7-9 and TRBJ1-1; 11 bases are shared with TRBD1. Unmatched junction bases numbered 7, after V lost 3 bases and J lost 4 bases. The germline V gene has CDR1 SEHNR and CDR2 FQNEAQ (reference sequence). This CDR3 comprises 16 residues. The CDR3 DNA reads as TGTGCCAGCAGCTTTGGTTCCGGGACAGGGGGCACTGAAGCTTTCTTT. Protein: CASSFGSGTGGTEAFF. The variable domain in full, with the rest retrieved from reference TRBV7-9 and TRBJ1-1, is DTGVSQNPRHKITKRGQNVTFRCDPISEHNRLYWYRQTLGQGPEFLTYFQNEAQLEKSRLLSDRFSAERPKGSFSTLEIQRTEQGDSAMYLCASSFGSGTGGTEAFFGQGTRLTVV.

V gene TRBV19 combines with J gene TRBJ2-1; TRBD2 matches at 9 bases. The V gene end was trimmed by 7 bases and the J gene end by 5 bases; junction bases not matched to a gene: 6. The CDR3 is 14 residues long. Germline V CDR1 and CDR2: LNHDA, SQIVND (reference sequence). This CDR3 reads CASTGTSSHNEQFF. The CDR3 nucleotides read TGTGCCAGTACCGGGACTAGCAGCCACAATGAGCAGTTCTTC. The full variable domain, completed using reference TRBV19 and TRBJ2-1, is DGGITQSPKYLFRKEGQNVTLSCEQNLNHDAMYWYRQDPGQGLRLIYYSQIVNDFQKGDIAEGYSVSREKKESFPLTVTSAQKNPTAFYLCASTGTSSHNEQFFGPGTRLTVL.

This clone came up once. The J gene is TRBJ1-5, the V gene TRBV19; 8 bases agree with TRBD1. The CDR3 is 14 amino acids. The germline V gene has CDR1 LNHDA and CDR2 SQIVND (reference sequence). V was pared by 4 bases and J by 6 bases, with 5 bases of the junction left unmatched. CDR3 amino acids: CASSTRGLGQPQHF. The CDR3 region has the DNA TGTGCCAGTAGTACCAGGGGGCTCGGTCAGCCCCAGCATTTT.

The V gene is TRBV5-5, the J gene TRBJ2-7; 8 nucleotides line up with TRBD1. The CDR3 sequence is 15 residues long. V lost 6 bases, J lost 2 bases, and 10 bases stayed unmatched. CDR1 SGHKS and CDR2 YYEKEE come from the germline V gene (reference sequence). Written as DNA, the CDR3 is TGTGCCAGCACCGTATTGACAGGGGAGCCCTACGAGCAGTACTTC. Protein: CASTVLTGEPYEQYF.

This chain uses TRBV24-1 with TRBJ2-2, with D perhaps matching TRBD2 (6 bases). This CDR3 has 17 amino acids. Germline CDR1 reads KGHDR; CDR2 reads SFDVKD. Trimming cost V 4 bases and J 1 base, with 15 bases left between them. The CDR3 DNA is TGTGCCACCAGTGACCGTCAGGGACTCGGGAACACCGGGGAGCTGTTTTTT. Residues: CATSDRQGLGNTGELFF.